This T cell receptor (beta chain) was found in a study of patients and donors after allogeneic stem cell transplantation. TCRdb independently ran MiXCR on the RT-PCR reads; one entry per CDR3 protein. The table lists approximately 160,000 distinct CDR3 sequences, 20% to 25% of them singletons. This clonotype was observed many times. J lost 7 bases, V lost 5 bases, and 14 bases had no gene match. Germline-derived CDR1 and CDR2 are SQVTM and ANQGSEA. The CDR3 extends over 16 amino acids. Sequencing was carried out using blood, either unsorted or a sorted T cell fraction (not recorded which). The source of this sequence is a human donor who was either an allogeneic HSCT recipient or a stem cell or donor lymphocyte infusion donor (not recorded which). It is not recorded whose cells these are; they may come from a transplant donor. The rearrangement uses TRBV29-1 and TRBJ1-2, with 12 bases matching TRBD1. The CDR3 coding sequence is TGCAGCGTTCCACCTCCGTGGGACAGGGGGCTTGGTGGCTACACCTTC. Residues: CSVPPPWDRGLGGYTF.